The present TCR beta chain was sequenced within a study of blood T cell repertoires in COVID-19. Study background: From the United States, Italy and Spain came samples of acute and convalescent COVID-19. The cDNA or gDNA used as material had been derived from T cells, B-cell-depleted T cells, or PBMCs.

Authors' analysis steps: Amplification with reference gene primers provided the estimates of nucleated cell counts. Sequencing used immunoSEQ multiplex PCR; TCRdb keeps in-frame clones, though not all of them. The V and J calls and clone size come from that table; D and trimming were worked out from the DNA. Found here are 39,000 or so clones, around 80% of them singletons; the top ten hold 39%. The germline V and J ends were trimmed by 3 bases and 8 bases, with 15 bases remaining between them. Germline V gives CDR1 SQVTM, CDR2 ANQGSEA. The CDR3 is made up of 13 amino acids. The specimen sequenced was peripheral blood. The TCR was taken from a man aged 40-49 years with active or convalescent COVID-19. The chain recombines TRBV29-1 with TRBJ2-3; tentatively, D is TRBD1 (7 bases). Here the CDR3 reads CSVDTGDSATQYF. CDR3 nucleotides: TGCAGCGTTGATACAGGGGACTCGGCTACGCAGTATTTT.